This is a list of T cell receptor beta chains from one sample in a study of regulatory T cells in long-lasting Graves disease. TCRdb called the multiplex PCR reads again in MiXCR, with one record for every CDR3 protein. The repertoire has over 350,000 distinct CDR3 sequences, roughly 20% of them found once; the top ten carry less than 25%. Material: peripheral blood mononuclear cells (PBMCs), obtained when the disease was refractory, from a patient treated with antithyroid drugs. These TCRs come from a female donor with Graves disease. The CDR3 runs from the conserved cysteine through the conserved F or W. Each record gives: V gene, J gene, D gene, CDR3 length, clone size, CDR3 protein, CDR3 DNA. D genes are given only for firm matches. For some rows the clone size is stated as once, few or many, or as a class when expanded; others skip it.

V gene: TRBV7-9; J gene: TRBJ2-3; D gene: -; CDR3 length: 16; clone size: -; CDR3 protein: CASSFLIGASTDTQYF; CDR3 DNA: TGTGCCAGCAGCTTTCTGATAGGGGCGTCCACAGATACGCAGTATTTT
V gene: TRBV9; J gene: TRBJ2-5; D gene: -; CDR3 length: 16; clone size: few; CDR3 protein: CASSFRSGELGGTQYF; CDR3 DNA: TGTGCCAGCAGCTTCCGTAGCGGAGAGCTGGGTGGGACCCAGTACTTC
V gene: TRBV27; J gene: TRBJ1-2; D gene: -; CDR3 length: 13; clone size: many; CDR3 protein: CASSLLGGEGYTF; CDR3 DNA: TGTGCCAGCAGTTTACTTGGGGGTGAGGGCTACACCTTC
V gene: TRBV2; J gene: TRBJ1-3; D gene: -; CDR3 length: 14; clone size: many; CDR3 protein: CASSAFIKGNTIYF; CDR3 DNA: TGTGCCAGCAGTGCCTTCATCAAGGGAAACACCATATATTTT
V gene: TRBV29-1; J gene: TRBJ2-7; D gene: -; CDR3 length: 15; clone size: few; CDR3 protein: CSVVPSSRSSYEQYF; CDR3 DNA: TGCAGCGTTGTTCCTAGCTCTAGGAGCTCCTACGAGCAGTACTTC
V gene: TRBV27; J gene: TRBJ2-5; D gene: -; CDR3 length: 15; clone size: many; CDR3 protein: CASRLAGLGQETQYF; CDR3 DNA: TGTGCCAGCAGGTTAGCAGGACTGGGTCAGGAGACCCAGTACTTC
V gene: TRBV30; J gene: TRBJ1-1; D gene: -; CDR3 length: 12; clone size: few; CDR3 protein: CALVRRGPEAFF; CDR3 DNA: TGTGCTTTAGTCCGGAGAGGCCCTGAAGCTTTCTTT
V gene: TRBV30; J gene: TRBJ1-2; D gene: -; CDR3 length: 12; clone size: -; CDR3 protein: CAWSVSGAGYTF; CDR3 DNA: TGTGCCTGGAGTGTTTCAGGAGCTGGCTACACCTTC
V gene: TRBV10-3; J gene: TRBJ2-5; D gene: -; CDR3 length: 13; clone size: many; CDR3 protein: CAISDDIQETQYF; CDR3 DNA: TGTGCCATCAGTGATGATATCCAAGAGACCCAGTACTTC
V gene: TRBV3-1; J gene: TRBJ1-4; D gene: -; CDR3 length: 13; clone size: many; CDR3 protein: CASSPPTGEKLFF; CDR3 DNA: TGTGCCAGCAGCCCTCCGACAGGCGAAAAACTGTTTTTT
V gene: TRBV18; J gene: TRBJ1-2; D gene: -; CDR3 length: 14; clone size: many; CDR3 protein: CASSKRDGDYGYTF; CDR3 DNA: TGTGCCAGCTCGAAAAGGGACGGAGACTATGGCTACACCTTC
V gene: TRBV5-1; J gene: TRBJ2-7; D gene: -; CDR3 length: 13; clone size: few; CDR3 protein: CASSLAPDYEQYF; CDR3 DNA: TGCGCCAGCAGCTTGGCGCCTGACTACGAGCAGTACTTC
V gene: TRBV6-2/TRBV6-3; J gene: TRBJ1-1; D gene: TRBD1; CDR3 length: 16; clone size: -; CDR3 protein: CASSHRDRGPTTEAFF; CDR3 DNA: TGTGCCAGCAGTCACCGGGACAGGGGGCCTACCACTGAAGCTTTCTTT
V gene: TRBV12-3/TRBV12-4; J gene: TRBJ2-1; D gene: TRBD1; CDR3 length: 14; clone size: -; CDR3 protein: CASSQTGQGGEQFF; CDR3 DNA: TGTGCCAGCAGTCAAACGGGACAGGGCGGTGAGCAGTTCTTC
V gene: TRBV2; J gene: TRBJ2-1; D gene: -; CDR3 length: 11; clone size: -; CDR3 protein: CASSEVVEQFF; CDR3 DNA: TGTGCCAGCAGTGAGGTTGTTGAGCAGTTCTTC
V gene: TRBV28; J gene: TRBJ2-7; D gene: -; CDR3 length: 12; clone size: few; CDR3 protein: CAAAGNAYEQYF; CDR3 DNA: TGTGCCGCTGCGGGGAACGCCTACGAGCAGTACTTC
V gene: TRBV6-1; J gene: TRBJ2-7; D gene: TRBD1; CDR3 length: 16; clone size: -; CDR3 protein: CASIKNTGTGVYEQYF; CDR3 DNA: TGTGCCAGCATCAAAAATACCGGGACAGGGGTATACGAGCAGTACTTC
V gene: TRBV6-2/TRBV6-3; J gene: TRBJ1-5; D gene: TRBD1; CDR3 length: 15; clone size: few; CDR3 protein: CASRTGATSNQPQHF; CDR3 DNA: TGTGCCAGCAGAACAGGGGCGACGAGCAATCAGCCCCAGCATTTT
V gene: TRBV5-6; J gene: TRBJ2-7; D gene: TRBD2; CDR3 length: 16; clone size: many; CDR3 protein: CASSEIGLREGHEQYF; CDR3 DNA: TGTGCCAGCAGCGAGATCGGGTTGCGGGAGGGCCACGAGCAGTACTTC
V gene: TRBV19; J gene: TRBJ2-5; D gene: -; CDR3 length: 13; clone size: -; CDR3 protein: CASSIVRGETQYF; CDR3 DNA: TGTGCCAGTAGTATAGTTAGGGGAGAGACCCAGTACTTC
V gene: TRBV28; J gene: TRBJ1-2; D gene: -; CDR3 length: 14; clone size: -; CDR3 protein: CASSLQGGGYGYTF; CDR3 DNA: TGTGCCAGCAGTTTACAGGGAGGCGGTTACGGCTACACCTTC
V gene: TRBV7-2; J gene: TRBJ1-3; D gene: TRBD1; CDR3 length: 17; clone size: few; CDR3 protein: CASTLTGGGRNGNTIYF; CDR3 DNA: TGTGCCAGCACCCTGACAGGGGGTGGACGAAATGGAAACACCATATATTTT
V gene: TRBV7-9; J gene: TRBJ1-6; D gene: -; CDR3 length: 12; clone size: many; CDR3 protein: CASSLVNSPLHF; CDR3 DNA: TGTGCCAGCAGTCTAGTTAATTCACCCCTCCACTTT
V gene: TRBV28; J gene: TRBJ2-5; D gene: TRBD2; CDR3 length: 14; clone size: many; CDR3 protein: CASTIAGGRETQYF; CDR3 DNA: TGTGCCAGCACCATAGCGGGAGGGAGGGAGACCCAGTACTTC
V gene: TRBV7-8; J gene: TRBJ2-5; D gene: -; CDR3 length: 15; clone size: many; CDR3 protein: CASSSQVPPGETQYF; CDR3 DNA: TGTGCCAGCAGCTCCCAGGTGCCACCCGGGGAGACCCAGTACTTC
V gene: TRBV18; J gene: TRBJ1-1; D gene: -; CDR3 length: 13; clone size: many; CDR3 protein: CASSPPIDTEAFF; CDR3 DNA: TGTGCCAGCTCACCACCGATTGACACTGAAGCTTTCTTT